What follows are 21 T cell receptor beta chains derived from one specimen sequenced in a study of blood T cell repertoires in COVID-19 (dated by TCRdb to the early 2020s). The receptor library was made with the immunoSEQ multiplex PCR assay. Entries here come from immuneACCESS through TCRdb and include only in-frame sequences with V and J called. Some clones fail to appear in such tables; in the studies checked, an unresolved V gene covers under half of the shortfall, and the cause of the remainder is unknown. The sample table contains under 200,000 clones; only one count was recorded for about 88% of them. Of the sample, 1% to 1.2% is held by the ten largest clones. The sequencing input was peripheral blood. These receptor sequences come from a middle-aged man with acute or convalescent COVID-19.

The chain recombines TRBV19 with TRBJ1-5; 10 bases are a match to TRBD1. V shed 8 bases, J shed 3 bases, and the junction held 7 bases outside the gene matches. This CDR3 comprises 15 residues. The germline gives CDR1 LNHDA, CDR2 SQIVND (reference sequence). The CDR3 loop is CASSTGGLSNQPQHF. The CDR3 nucleotides are TGTGCCAGTTCGACAGGGGGCCTTTCCAATCAGCCCCAGCATTTT.

This chain links TRBV29-1 with TRBJ2-2; 9 nucleotides agree with TRBD1. Germline lookup yields CDR1 SQVTM and CDR2 ANQGSEA. V shed 6 bases and J 7 bases; nucleotides not matched to a gene: 3. The CDR3 is 12 amino acids. The CDR3 protein is CSVGQGLGELFF. Written as DNA, the CDR3 is TGCAGCGTAGGACAGGGGCTCGGGGAGCTGTTTTTT.

Worth noting for this clone: Other DNA sequences in this specimen translate into the identical CDR3. V usage is TRBV7-2 and J usage is TRBJ2-7; 8 bases match TRBD1. Germline V gives CDR1 SGHTA, CDR2 FQGNSA. V was clipped by 5 bases and J by 2 bases; unmatched bases: 5. The CDR3 runs 14 residues. CDR3 DNA: TGTGCCAGCAGCCTAGGGACAGGAGCCTACGAGCAGTACTTC. This gives the protein CASSLGTGAYEQYF.

This chain links TRBV5-1 with TRBJ2-1, with no clear D. Germline V gene data show CDR1 as SGHRS and CDR2 as YFSETQ. Trimming left V 3 bases short and J 0 bases short, with 10 bases between. The CDR3 runs 15 residues. CDR3 amino acids: CASSSAVSSYNEQFF. CDR3 DNA sequence: TGCGCCAGCAGCTCCGCTGTTAGCTCCTACAATGAGCAGTTCTTC.

This clone has only one observation. This rearrangement joins TRBV5-1 to TRBJ2-7, with 8 bases lining up with TRBD2. The CDR3 runs to 15 residues. Germline CDR1 and CDR2: SGHRS and YFSETQ. V lost 3 bases and J lost 4; bases outside the gene matches: 9. CDR3 DNA: TGCGCCAGCAGCTCCCAAGCGGGGGAGAGATACGAGCAGTACTTC. Its protein is CASSSQAGERYEQYF.

The chain's CDR3 is CASSFRLTGANVLTF. CDR3 nucleotides: TGTGCCAGCAGCTTCCGGTTAACTGGGGCCAACGTCCTGACTTTC. J is TRBJ2-6 and V is TRBV7-2, with D unresolved. This CDR3 is 15 amino acids long. Trimming shortened V by 3 bases and J by 2 bases, and 8 bases separated the two germline ends. From germline, CDR1 is SGHTA and CDR2 FQGNSA.

The V call is TRBV27, the J call TRBJ1-5, with a tentative D call TRBD1 (6 bases). The CDR3 totals 18 residues. The germline CDR1 and CDR2 sequences are MNHEY and SMNVEV (reference sequence). V was shortened by 5 bases and J by 6 bases, with 26 bases between the two germline ends. CDR3 protein: CASSPHPDSPWGGQPQHF. The DNA for the CDR3 is TGTGCCAGCAGTCCCCACCCGGACAGTCCATGGGGGGGTCAGCCCCAGCATTTT.

The rearrangement links TRBV24-1 to TRBJ2-5, with 7 nucleotides matching TRBD2. There are 15 residues in the CDR3. After removal of 4 bases from V and 5 bases from J, the junction contained 9 bases not matched to a gene. Germline V gives CDR1 KGHDR, CDR2 SFDVKD. In DNA form, the CDR3 reads TGTGCCACCAGTGACCCCAGCGGGGCGGGGGAGACCCAGTACTTC. This codes for CATSDPSGAGETQYF.

V gene TRBV3-1 (or the pseudogene TRBV3-2) combines with J gene TRBJ1-1; D is unresolved. This CDR3 spans 16 amino acids. CDR1 is LGHDT and CDR2 is YNNKEL in the germline V gene (reference sequence). Trimming removed 4 bases from V and 1 base from J, with 16 bases in between. The CDR3 sequence is CASSRMGPGRNTEAFF. In DNA form, the CDR3 reads TGTGCCAGCAGCCGGATGGGTCCGGGGAGGAACACTGAAGCTTTCTTT.

The CDR3 DNA follows: TGTGCCAGTAGTAAGGGACAGCTGATGAACACTGAAGCTTTCTTT. Protein sequence: CASSKGQLMNTEAFF. V and J are TRBV19 and TRBJ1-1, with 7 bases lining up with TRBD1. Per the germline V gene, CDR1 is LNHDA and CDR2 is SQIVND (reference sequence). This CDR3 has 15 amino acids. The V and J ends lost 4 bases and 0 bases, in that order; junction bases with no gene match: 5.

The chain has TRBV18 and TRBJ2-7, with D perhaps matching TRBD2 (6 bases). This CDR3 is built from 14 residues. V lost 2 bases and J 6 bases, leaving 14 bases between the germline ends. Per the germline V gene, CDR1 is KGHSH and CDR2 is LQKENI. The CDR3 here is CASSPGIPGVEQYF. CDR3 in DNA: TGTGCCAGCTCACCAGGAATTCCGGGGGTCGAGCAGTACTTC.

This clone was detected only a few times. The V and J genes are TRBV30 and TRBJ1-1; D gene ambiguous. The V gene's germline CDR1 is GTSNPN and CDR2 SVGIG (reference sequence). CDR3 size: 14 residues. The germline V and J ends were trimmed by 0 bases and 1 base, with 9 bases remaining between them. Written as DNA, the CDR3 is TGTGCCTGGAGTGTTCCCCCAGGGAACACTGAAGCTTTCTTT. Its translation is CAWSVPPGNTEAFF.

CDR3 coding DNA: TGTGCCAGCAGAAGAGGACAGGGGGCCTACGAGCAGTACTTC. It is translated as CASRRGQGAYEQYF. The chain recombines TRBV25-1 with TRBJ2-7; 10 nucleotides agree with TRBD1. Germline loops: CDR1 MGHDK, CDR2 SYGVNS. The V and J ends lost 6 bases and 2 bases, in that order; junction bases with no gene match: 4. CDR3 length: 14 residues.

This clone was counted a few times. The chain combines TRBV12-5 with TRBJ1-2, with TRBD1 matching over 9 bases. This CDR3 contains 13 residues. Germline V gene sequence: CDR1 LGHNT, CDR2 FRNRAP. The V and J ends lost 6 bases and 4 bases, in that order; junction bases with no gene match: 3. Here the CDR3 reads CASGKTGGYGYTF. In DNA, the CDR3 is TGTGCTAGTGGCAAGACAGGGGGCTATGGCTACACCTTC.

The chain joins TRBV5-1 to TRBJ1-1, with D tentatively TRBD1 (6 bases). Between the trimmed V and J ends, which lost 0 bases and 5 bases, there was a span of 14 bases. CDR3 size: 15 residues. CDR1 and CDR2 from the germline V gene are SGHRS and YFSETQ. In DNA, the CDR3 is TGCGCCAGCAGCTTGGGGTCCATCAGGGGAACTGAAGCTTTCTTT. Amino acid sequence: CASSLGSIRGTEAFF. Drawing the rest from reference TRBV5-1 and TRBJ1-1, the complete variable domain is KAGVTQTPRYLIKTRGQQVTLSCSPISGHRSVSWYQQTPGQGLQFLFEYFSETQRNKGNFPGRFSGRQFSNSRSEMNVSTLELGDSALYLCASSLGSIRGTEAFFGQGTRLTVV.

The genes are TRBV5-4 and TRBJ1-2; tentatively, D is TRBD1 (6 bases). The length of the CDR3 is 15 residues. In germline, CDR1 is SGHNT, CDR2 YYREEE (reference sequence). V was cut by 5 bases and J by 1 base, with 15 bases left in between. This chain's CDR3 is CASRKDRTHNYGYTF. The CDR3 DNA sequence: TGTGCCAGCAGGAAAGACAGGACCCATAACTATGGCTACACCTTC.

The chain is built from TRBV6-6 and TRBJ1-1, with 9 positions matching TRBD1. Germline V CDR1 and CDR2: MNHNY, SVGAGI (reference sequence). V trimming: 5 bases; J trimming: 4 bases; junction bases outside the gene matches: 14. The CDR3 covers 17 residues. The CDR3 DNA follows: TGTGCCAGCAGTCCCCGCTCTGGACAGGGGTACGGCACTGAAGCTTTCTTT. Translating gives CASSPRSGQGYGTEAFF.

This clone has only a few counts. The chain links TRBV5-1 to TRBJ1-6, with a weak D call TRBD1 (6 bases). Germline-derived CDR1 and CDR2 are SGHRS and YFSETQ. Trimming left V 2 bases short and J 3 bases short, with 18 bases between. This CDR3 is 18 amino acids long. The CDR3 region has the DNA TGCGCCAGCAGCTTCTCGGGGACAAAGGCTAACTATAATTCACCCCTCCACTTT. It yields the protein CASSFSGTKANYNSPLHF.

The rearrangement links TRBV6-5 to TRBJ1-6; 8 bases line up with TRBD1. With 7 bases clipped from V and 7 bases from J, the junction kept 9 bases outside the gene matches. Germline CDR1 is MNHEY and CDR2 is SVGAGI. The CDR3 runs 15 residues. This CDR3 is CASNYAAGGNSPLHF. The CDR3, as DNA: TGTGCCAGCAACTACGCTGCAGGGGGCAATTCACCCCTCCACTTT.

The chain uses TRBV29-1 and TRBJ1-3, with 9 positions matching TRBD1. Germline CDR1 reads SQVTM; CDR2 reads ANQGSEA. This CDR3 comprises 14 residues. The V and J ends lost 4 bases and 4 bases, in that order; junction bases with no gene match: 5. The CDR3 DNA reads as TGCAGCGTTGGGACAGGGGCAGGAGGAAACACCATATATTTT. Its translation: CSVGTGAGGNTIYF.

The V and J genes are TRBV5-5 and TRBJ2-6; TRBD2 aligns across 7 bases. Unmatched junction bases numbered 7, after V lost 1 base and J lost 0 bases. CDR1 is SGHKS, CDR2 YYEKEE, per germline (reference sequence). The CDR3 has 18 residues. CDR3 sequence: CASSLYTGGFSGANVLTF. The CDR3 DNA reads TGTGCCAGCAGCTTGTACACGGGAGGTTTCTCTGGGGCCAACGTCCTGACTTTC. Full variable domain (rest looked up from reference TRBV5-5 and TRBJ2-6): DAGVTQSPTHLIKTRGQQVTLRCSPISGHKSVSWYQQVLGQGPQFIFQYYEKEERGRGNFPDRFSARQFPNYSSELNVNALLLGDSALYLCASSLYTGGFSGANVLTFGAGSRLTVL.